The following is a T cell receptor beta chain sequence with its context. Its specificity is not known. Specified time point: cycle 4 day 1 (C4D1), after 5 to 7 weeks of nivolumab. Each and every patient relapsed after autologous stem cell transplantation, and patients got differing brentuximab vedotin exposure. Magnetic negative selection purified CD4+ T cells from thawed PBMCs. The CDR3 has 15 amino acids. Germline lookup yields CDR1 GTSNPN and CDR2 SVGIG (reference sequence). V was shortened by 0 bases and J by 2 bases, with 11 bases between the two germline ends. This record belongs to a study of PD-1 blockade in classical Hodgkin lymphoma. Across the whole study: Patients had nivolumab dosed at 3 mg/kg, delivered intravenously every 2 weeks.

Findings and limits, study-wide: By C4D1 there was a significant rise in CD4+ TCR diversity but not in CD8+ TCR diversity. Partial responders and progressors had significantly lower baseline TCR diversity.

Profiled with immunoSEQ multiplex PCR; TCRdb holds only in-frame clones, not every one. The data show 25,000 to 35,000 clones, 65% to 85% seen once. This clonotype was sampled from a human donor with classical Hodgkin lymphoma. This chain links TRBV30 with TRBJ1-5, with D possibly TRBD1 on 6 matching bases. The specimen comprised CD4+ T cells from blood, sampled before the fourth cycle of nivolumab. The CDR3 nucleotides are TGTGCCTGGAGTGTGGGGGGCTCGGGCAATCAGCCCCAGCATTTT. Its protein is CAWSVGGSGNQPQHF.